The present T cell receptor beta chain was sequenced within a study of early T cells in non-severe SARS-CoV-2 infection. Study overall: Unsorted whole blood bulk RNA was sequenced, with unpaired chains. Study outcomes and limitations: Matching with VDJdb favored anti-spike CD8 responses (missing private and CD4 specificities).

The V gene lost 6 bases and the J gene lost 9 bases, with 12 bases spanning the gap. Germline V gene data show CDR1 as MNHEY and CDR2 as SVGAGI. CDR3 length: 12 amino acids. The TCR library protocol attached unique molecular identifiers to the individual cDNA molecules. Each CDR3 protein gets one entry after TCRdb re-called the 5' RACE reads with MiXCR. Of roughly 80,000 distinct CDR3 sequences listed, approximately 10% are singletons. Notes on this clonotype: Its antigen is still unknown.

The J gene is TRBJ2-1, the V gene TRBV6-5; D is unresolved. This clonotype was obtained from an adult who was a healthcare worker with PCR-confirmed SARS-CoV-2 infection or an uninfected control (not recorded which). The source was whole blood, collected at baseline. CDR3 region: CASSQDRSEQFF. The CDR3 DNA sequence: TGTGCCAGCAGCCAGGACCGGAGTGAGCAGTTCTTC.